These 6 T cell receptor beta chains share one sample of origin, sequenced in a study of T cell responses to AZD1222 COVID-19 vaccine. Method: immunoSEQ multiplex PCR; TCRdb's copy keeps in-frame clones and lacks some. Here the sample spans under 50,000 clones, over 75% being singletons. The specimen was peripheral blood, collected 28 days after the second AZD1222 dose. The receptors were sampled from an adult who received the AZD1222 COVID-19 vaccine.

The chain uses TRBV28 and TRBJ1-5; possible D gene TRBD1, 6 bases. This CDR3 is 15 amino acids long. V shed 4 bases and J shed 5 bases, with 15 bases lying between them. Germline V gives CDR1 MDHEN, CDR2 SYDVKM. The DNA of the CDR3 is TGTGCCAGCAGTTCCTTGGGGGGCCCCTATCAGCCCCAGCATTTT. Amino acids: CASSSLGGPYQPQHF.

This rearrangement joins TRBV19 to TRBJ1-1; unclear D gene. V was trimmed by 5 bases and J by 11 bases, leaving 18 bases between them. Germline values: CDR1 LNHDA, CDR2 SQIVND (reference sequence). There are 13 residues in the CDR3. CDR3 in amino acids: CASSDAGPMYAFF. Written as DNA, the CDR3 is TGTGCCAGTAGTGACGCCGGCCCCATGTATGCTTTCTTT.

The J gene is TRBJ2-7, the V gene TRBV3-1 (or the pseudogene TRBV3-2); TRBD1 matches at 7 bases. CDR1 is LGHDT and CDR2 is YNNKEL in the germline V gene (reference sequence). V lost 1 base, J lost 2 bases, and 5 bases stayed unmatched. The CDR3 covers 15 residues. The CDR3 bases are TGTGCCAGCAGCCAAGCCGGGACAGTAACCTACGAGCAGTACTTC. Amino acids: CASSQAGTVTYEQYF.

The chain has TRBV2 and TRBJ2-1; the D gene is possibly TRBD2 (6 bases). From germline, CDR1 is SNHLY and CDR2 FYNNEI. V was clipped by 8 bases and J by 0 bases, with 11 bases between them. The CDR3 runs 14 residues. The CDR3 reads CASERVSSYNEQFF. CDR3 nucleotide sequence: TGTGCCAGCGAGCGGGTCAGCTCCTACAATGAGCAGTTCTTC. Full variable domain (rest looked up from reference TRBV2 and TRBJ2-1): EPEVTQTPSHQVTQMGQEVILRCVPISNHLYFYWYRQILGQKVEFLVSFYNNEISEKSEIFDDQFSVERPDGSNFTLKIRSTKLEDSAMYFCASERVSSYNEQFFGPGTRLTVL.

The chain has TRBV6-4 and TRBJ2-5; TRBD2 matches at 7 bases. The germline V gene has CDR1 MRHNA and CDR2 SNTAGT. V trimming: 3 bases; J trimming: 4 bases; junction bases outside the gene matches: 5. This CDR3 is built from 14 residues. CDR3: CASSEGRVRETQYF. CDR3 DNA sequence: TGTGCCAGCAGTGAGGGGAGGGTGCGAGAGACCCAGTACTTC.

V is TRBV28 and J is TRBJ2-1; 9 bases fit TRBD2. There are 14 residues in the CDR3. Germline lookup yields CDR1 MDHEN and CDR2 SYDVKM. V shed 6 bases, J shed 0 bases, and the junction held 0 bases outside the gene matches. CDR3 bases: TGTGCCAGCAGGGGACTAGCCTCCTACAATGAGCAGTTCTTC. The encoded protein is CASRGLASYNEQFF.